These 24 T cell receptor beta chains share one sample of origin, sequenced in a study of blood T cell repertoires in COVID-19. TCRdb keeps only in-frame clones here, not all; method: immunoSEQ multiplex PCR. The table lists 130,000 or so clones, approximately 85% of them singletons. Specimen: PBMCs or T cells enriched from blood (not recorded which). The origin of the receptors is a woman between 45 and 60 years old with acute COVID-19.

The rearrangement joins TRBV28 to TRBJ1-4, with a tentative D call TRBD1 (5 bases). Per germline, CDR1 MDHEN and CDR2 SYDVKM. Trimming removed 5 bases from V and 1 base from J, with 8 bases in between. This CDR3 has 14 residues. Here the CDR3 DNA reads TGTGCCAGCAGTAATCAGGGAACTAATGAAAAACTGTTTTTT. Its translation: CASSNQGTNEKLFF.

The chain couples TRBV7-9 to TRBJ2-7; weak D call: TRBD1 (6 bases). The CDR3 loop spans 12 amino acids. Germline CDR1 is SEHNR and CDR2 is FQNEAQ (reference sequence). The germline V and J ends were trimmed by 8 bases and 6 bases, with 14 bases remaining between them. Here the CDR3 reads CASGNQGSEQYF. The CDR3 nucleotides are TGTGCCAGCGGAAACCAGGGGTCCGAGCAGTACTTC.

V usage is TRBV2 and J usage is TRBJ1-1, with D unclear. Trimming removed 7 bases from V and 2 bases from J, with 14 bases in between. The CDR3 runs 14 residues. Germline V gives CDR1 SNHLY, CDR2 FYNNEI. This CDR3 is CASTLGSVNTEAFF. The CDR3 DNA is TGTGCCAGCACGCTGGGCTCGGTTAACACTGAAGCTTTCTTT.

The chain uses TRBV24-1 and TRBJ1-2; TRBD1 aligns across 7 bases. Germline lookup yields CDR1 KGHDR and CDR2 SFDVKD. This CDR3 has 14 residues. Trimming cost V 5 bases and J 6 bases; bases outside gene matches: 8. CDR3 DNA sequence: TGTGCCACCAGTGCTACCGGGACAGTTAATGGCTACACCTTC. Protein: CATSATGTVNGYTF.

This clone was found many times. V gene TRBV6-5 combines with J gene TRBJ1-5; 9 bases line up with TRBD1. The J segment lost 5 bases and the V segment lost 6 bases, leaving 2 bases of the junction unmatched. This CDR3 contains 13 residues. The germline V gene has CDR1 MNHEY and CDR2 SVGAGI. The CDR3 sequence is CASRDRGDQPQHF. The CDR3 region has the DNA TGTGCCAGCAGGGACAGGGGTGATCAGCCCCAGCATTTT.

In this sample, this clone turned up a few times. The rearrangement uses TRBV7-9 and TRBJ2-1; D possibly corresponds to TRBD2 (6 bases). The CDR3 totals 15 residues. V lost 7 bases to trimming and J lost 8 bases, with 21 bases between them. In germline, CDR1 is SEHNR, CDR2 FQNEAQ (reference sequence). Written as DNA, the CDR3 is TGTGCCAGCACGGATAGCGGACTCTTTGGGGATGAGCAGTTCTTC. Protein product: CASTDSGLFGDEQFF.

This clone has more than one count but fewer than ten. This chain links TRBV27 with TRBJ2-1; 9 bases align to TRBD2. Germline loops: CDR1 MNHEY, CDR2 SMNVEV (reference sequence). Losses at the gene ends were 2 bases for V and 9 bases for J; bases not matched to a gene: 8. CDR3 length equals 15 residues. CDR3 bases: TGTGCCAGCAGTTTAGGCGGGAGGGGAAGAAGTGAGCAGTTCTTC. Its protein product is CASSLGGRGRSEQFF.

In regard to this clone: Possible read error: a much larger clone is one base away. V gene TRBV25-1 combines with J gene TRBJ2-1, with 8 bases matching TRBD1. The CDR3 sequence is 17 residues long. J gave up 4 bases and V 4 bases, and 12 bases lay outside the gene matches. The V gene's germline CDR1 is MGHDK and CDR2 SYGVNS. In DNA form, the CDR3 reads TGTGCCAGCAGTGCCCGGGACAGGAGCATTACGTACAATGAGCAGTTCTTC. This codes for CASSARDRSITYNEQFF. Filled out from reference TRBV25-1 and TRBJ2-1, the complete variable domain reads EADIYQTPRYLVIGTGKKITLECSQTMGHDKMYWYQQDPGMELHLIHYSYGVNSTEKGDLSSESTVSRIRTEHFPLTLESARPSHTSQYLCASSARDRSITYNEQFFGPGTRLTVL.

V gene TRBV14 combines with J gene TRBJ2-5; tentative D call: TRBD1 (5 bases). Germline V gene data show CDR1 as SGHDN and CDR2 as FVKESK. The CDR3 contains 14 residues. V was trimmed by 4 bases and J by 7 bases, leaving 16 bases between them. CDR3 sequence: CASSRARSRGTQYF. In DNA, the CDR3 is TGTGCCAGCAGCCGGGCCAGGTCTAGGGGGACCCAGTACTTC.

The chain combines TRBV5-4 with TRBJ2-5, with TRBD1 matching 8 bases. CDR3 length: 15 residues. Germline CDR1 and CDR2: SGHNT and YYREEE (reference sequence). With V trimmed by 3 bases and J by 5 bases, 9 bases remained unmatched. CDR3 bases: TGTGCCAGCAGCTCTCGACAGGGGATGGGGGAGACCCAGTACTTC. It codes for CASSSRQGMGETQYF.

V is TRBV7-9 and J is TRBJ2-7, with D uncertain. Germline V gene lookup returns CDR1 SEHNR and CDR2 FQNEAQ (reference sequence). This CDR3 region has 13 residues. Trimming left V 5 bases short and J 1 base short, with 9 bases between. The CDR3 sequence is CASSPLRSYEQYF. CDR3 sequence (DNA): TGTGCCAGCAGCCCCCTTCGGTCCTACGAGCAGTACTTC.

This clone was counted a few times. V and J are TRBV7-9 and TRBJ1-3, with D perhaps TRBD1 (6 bases). V shed 0 bases and J shed 2 bases, with 20 bases lying between them. Germline CDR1 reads SEHNR; CDR2 reads FQNEAQ (reference sequence). This CDR3 has 19 residues. CDR3 nucleotides: TGTGCCAGCAGCTTAGCTCCGACGAAACAGGGTCGGACTGGAAACACCATATATTTT. It yields the protein CASSLAPTKQGRTGNTIYF.

In its sample, this clone was seen once. The chain employs TRBV18 and TRBJ2-4; TRBD2 matches 7 bases. The germline V gene has CDR1 KGHSH and CDR2 LQKENI. The CDR3 loop spans 15 amino acids. V dropped 2 bases and J dropped 1; count of bases not matched to a gene: 2. The CDR3 DNA follows: TGTGCCAGCTCACCAGGGGGGGAGGCCAAAAACATTCAGTACTTC. As protein: CASSPGGEAKNIQYF. The variable domain in full, completed from reference TRBV18 and TRBJ2-4, reads NAGVMQNPRHLVRRRGQEARLRCSPMKGHSHVYWYRQLPEEGLKFMVYLQKENIIDESGMPKERFSAEFPKEGPSILRIQQVVRGDSAAYFCASSPGGEAKNIQYFGAGTRLSVL.

This chain uses TRBV19 with TRBJ1-1; no firm D call. V lost 2 bases and J 5 bases, leaving 12 bases between the germline ends. The germline gives CDR1 LNHDA, CDR2 SQIVND (reference sequence). The CDR3 runs to 14 residues. DNA for the CDR3: TGTGCCAGTAGTATAAGACGGGTCGGGACTGAAGCTTTCTTT. It codes for CASSIRRVGTEAFF.

This chain links TRBV4-1 with TRBJ1-4, with D perhaps TRBD1 (6 bases). Looked up from germline, CDR1 is MGHRA and CDR2 is YSYEKL. The CDR3 is 16 amino acids. Between the trimmed V and J ends, which lost 4 bases and 8 bases, there was a span of 20 bases. The DNA for the CDR3 is TGCGCCAGCAGCCCTCTCGCAGGGGCGCTAGGAGAAAAACTGTTTTTT. It yields the protein CASSPLAGALGEKLFF.

This clone has only a few counts. V and J are TRBV6-5 and TRBJ2-3, with TRBD2 matching over 7 bases. With V trimmed by 6 bases and J by 3 bases, 6 bases remained unmatched. CDR3 length: 14 amino acids. Germline V gene lookup returns CDR1 MNHEY and CDR2 SVGAGI. DNA of the CDR3: TGTGCCAGCAGCTCGGGGGAGGGGACAGATACGCAGTATTTT. It yields the protein CASSSGEGTDTQYF.

The chain is built from TRBV6-6 and TRBJ1-6, with 10 bases lining up with TRBD1. Germline V CDR1 and CDR2: MNHNY, SVGAGI (reference sequence). CDR3 length: 17 residues. V lost 8 bases, J lost 8 bases, and 15 bases stayed unmatched. In DNA, the CDR3 is TGTGCCAGCTGTCCCGGGACAGGGGCAAAGGGGGATTCACCCCTCCACTTT. Its translation is CASCPGTGAKGDSPLHF.

The V gene is TRBV19, the J gene TRBJ2-5; weak D call: TRBD1 (5 bases). V gave up 6 bases and J gave up 6 bases, with 14 bases separating them. This CDR3 is 13 amino acids long. Germline V gene lookup returns CDR1 LNHDA and CDR2 SQIVND (reference sequence). This CDR3 is CASSNWTLKTQYF. CDR3 nucleotide sequence: TGTGCCAGTAGCAACTGGACATTAAAGACCCAGTACTTC.

The chain joins TRBV2 to TRBJ1-6; D perhaps matches TRBD1 (6 bases). This CDR3 spans 15 amino acids. V was clipped by 3 bases and J by 8 bases, with 14 bases between them. The germline V gene encodes CDR1 SNHLY and CDR2 FYNNEI. The CDR3 region has the DNA TGTGCCAGCAGTGATATAGGACAGTTTTATTCACCCCTCCACTTT. It encodes CASSDIGQFYSPLHF.

The chain couples TRBV7-6 to TRBJ2-2; TRBD2 agrees at 12 bases. This CDR3 comprises 17 residues. Losses at the gene ends were 7 bases for V and 4 bases for J; bases not matched to a gene: 10. The V gene's germline CDR1 is SGHVS and CDR2 FNYEAQ. The DNA for the CDR3 is TGTGCCAGCACCAGGACTAGCGGGACGACGGGCACCGGGGAGCTGTTTTTT. Translated: CASTRTSGTTGTGELFF.

The CDR3 DNA reads as TGTGCCAGCAGTGAATGGGCATACACTGAAGCTTTCTTT. Protein sequence: CASSEWAYTEAFF. The V call is TRBV6-1, the J call TRBJ1-1; D is ambiguous. V was shortened by 2 bases and J by 3 bases, with 7 bases between the two germline ends. CDR1 is MNHNS, CDR2 SASEGT, per germline. The CDR3 totals 13 residues.

On this clone: The same CDR3 is also encoded by other DNA sequences in this sample. The gene calls are TRBV5-1 and TRBJ2-3, with 8 bases matching TRBD2. The CDR3 spans 15 residues. Per germline, CDR1 SGHRS and CDR2 YFSETQ. The V gene end was trimmed by 2 bases and the J gene end by 0 bases; junction bases not matched to a gene: 2. DNA for the CDR3: TGCGCCAGCAGCTTAGCGGGGGCTAGCACAGATACGCAGTATTTT. This sequence encodes CASSLAGASTDTQYF.

The sample holds one count of this clone. The chain recombines TRBV4-2 with TRBJ2-7; 9 nucleotides line up with TRBD2. Trimming took 1 base from V and 0 from J; bases not matched to a gene: 4. CDR1 is LGHNA, CDR2 YNFKEQ, per germline. This CDR3 is built from 16 residues. The CDR3 loop is CASSQGVSGSSYEQYF. The CDR3 DNA reads as TGTGCCAGCAGCCAAGGGGTTAGCGGGAGCTCCTACGAGCAGTACTTC.

The chain carries TRBV12-5 and TRBJ1-2; unclear D gene. V lost 4 bases and J 4 bases, leaving 16 bases between the germline ends. This CDR3 comprises 15 residues. CDR1 and CDR2 from the germline V gene are LGHNT and FRNRAP. The CDR3 loop is CASGYKYLGLYGYTF. In nucleotides, the CDR3 is TGTGCTAGTGGTTACAAATACCTAGGACTCTATGGCTACACCTTC.